The 10 T cell receptor beta chains given below trace back to one sample, sequenced in a study of blood T cell repertoires in COVID-19. Assay: immunoSEQ multiplex PCR; the TCRdb copy retains only in-frame clones and omits some. The sample lists more than 200,000 clones, roughly 84% seen once, with around 7% in the top ten. Input material: PBMCs or T cells enriched from blood (not recorded which). The receptors were sampled from a man aged 25 to 40 in a cohort exposed to, infected with or recovered from COVID-19 (not recorded which).

This chain links TRBV27 with TRBJ1-2; TRBD1 might be the D (6 bases). This CDR3 has 16 residues. Germline CDR1 and CDR2: MNHEY and SMNVEV (reference sequence). V lost 3 bases and J lost 4, with 18 bases in between. For the CDR3, the DNA is TGTGCCAGCAGTTTGCGGTCGGCAGGGGTTAGCTATGGCTACACCTTC. Translating gives CASSLRSAGVSYGYTF.

The chain employs TRBV27 and TRBJ2-5, with TRBD1 matching over 8 bases. CDR3 size: 16 residues. Germline CDR1 and CDR2: MNHEY and SMNVEV (reference sequence). After removal of 5 bases from V and 3 bases from J, the junction contained 11 bases not matched to a gene. The CDR3 reads CASSPHPGTGKETQYF. The CDR3 coding sequence is TGTGCCAGCAGTCCACACCCCGGGACAGGCAAAGAGACCCAGTACTTC.

This clone was detected once. The chain links TRBV27 to TRBJ2-1, with TRBD2 matching 12 bases. This CDR3 comprises 21 residues. Losses at the gene ends were 2 bases for V and 5 bases for J; bases not matched to a gene: 19. Germline-derived CDR1 and CDR2 are MNHEY and SMNVEV (reference sequence). The CDR3 is CASSLRGTSGLTLLLDNEQFF. CDR3 in DNA: TGTGCCAGCAGTTTACGTGGGACTAGCGGGTTGACTCTACTCCTTGACAATGAGCAGTTCTTC.

V usage is TRBV5-4 and J usage is TRBJ2-7, with D perhaps matching TRBD1 (6 bases). The germline gives CDR1 SGHNT, CDR2 YYREEE (reference sequence). The CDR3 length is 13 residues. Trimming removed 2 bases at V and 3 bases at J, with 9 bases between. In DNA, the CDR3 is TGTGCCAGCAGCTTAAACAGGGACTACGAGCAGTACTTC. Its protein is CASSLNRDYEQYF. Variable domain in full (rest from reference TRBV5-4 and TRBJ2-7): ETGVTQSPTHLIKTRGQQVTLRCSSQSGHNTVSWYQQALGQGPQFIFQYYREEENGRGNFPPRFSGLQFPNYSSELNVNALELDDSALYLCASSLNRDYEQYFGPGTRLTVT.

The V call is TRBV5-4, the J call TRBJ2-1; 12 bases map to TRBD2. Germline assignment: CDR1 SGHNT and CDR2 YYREEE (reference sequence). The CDR3 is 13 residues long. The junction had 1 base not matched to a gene; V was cut back by 7 bases and J by 5 bases. The CDR3 DNA reads as TGTGCCAGCCTAGCGGGAGGGGACAATGAGCAGTTCTTC. Translated, it gives CASLAGGDNEQFF.

The table lists this clone with many counts. The genes are TRBV6-4 and TRBJ2-3; 10 positions agree with TRBD1. Trimming took 2 bases from V and 4 from J; bases not matched to a gene: 0. Germline V lookup: CDR1 MRHNA, CDR2 SNTAGT. The length of the CDR3 is 14 residues. This CDR3 reads CASSDGQGADTQYF. The CDR3 DNA reads TGTGCCAGCAGTGACGGACAGGGGGCAGATACGCAGTATTTT.

The chain carries TRBV25-1 and TRBJ2-3; D is perhaps TRBD2 (6 bases). The CDR3 contains 17 residues. Germline values: CDR1 MGHDK, CDR2 SYGVNS. With 3 bases removed from V and 6 bases from J, the gap between germline ends came to 22 bases. The CDR3: CASSDHPGTGVPDTQYF. CDR3 in DNA: TGTGCCAGCAGTGATCACCCCGGGACTGGCGTCCCGGATACGCAGTATTTT.

This clone was picked up one time. V is TRBV29-1 and J is TRBJ2-3, with D unclear. There are 12 residues in the CDR3. The ends were cut back, 5 bases at V and 1 base at J, with 7 bases in the middle. The V gene's germline CDR1 is SQVTM and CDR2 ANQGSEA. This CDR3 reads CSVTDGTDTQYF. The CDR3, as DNA: TGCAGCGTTACAGATGGCACAGATACGCAGTATTTT.

In the case of this clone: Sequence at one end of the junction differs from germline and may be a read error. The V gene is TRBV9, the J gene TRBJ2-7; TRBD2 is a possible D gene (6 bases). CDR1 is SGDLS, CDR2 YYNGEE, per germline. CDR3 size: 17 residues. Here the CDR3 reads CASSATPGGGPLFNPSF. Written as DNA, the CDR3 is TGTGCCAGCAGCGCTACGCCCGGGGGAGGACCCCTTTTTAATCCTTCCTTC.

This clone was counted a single time. This chain uses TRBV24-1 with TRBJ2-3; 12 bases align to TRBD2. Germline V lookup: CDR1 KGHDR, CDR2 SFDVKD. Unmatched junction bases numbered 3, after V lost 3 bases and J lost 0 bases. This CDR3 is 17 amino acids long. The CDR3 sequence is CATSDTGTSGSTDTQYF. CDR3 DNA: TGTGCCACCAGTGATACCGGGACTAGCGGGAGCACAGATACGCAGTATTTT.